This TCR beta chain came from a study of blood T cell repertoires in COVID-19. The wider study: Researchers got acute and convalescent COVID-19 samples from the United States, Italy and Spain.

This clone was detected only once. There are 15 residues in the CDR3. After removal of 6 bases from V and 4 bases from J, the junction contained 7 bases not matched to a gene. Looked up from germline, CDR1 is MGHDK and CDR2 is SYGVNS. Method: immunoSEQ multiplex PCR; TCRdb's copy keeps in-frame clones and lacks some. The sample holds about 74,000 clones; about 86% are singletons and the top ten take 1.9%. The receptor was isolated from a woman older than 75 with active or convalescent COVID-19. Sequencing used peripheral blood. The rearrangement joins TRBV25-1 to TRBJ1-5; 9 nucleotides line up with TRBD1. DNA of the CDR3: TGTGCCAGCAGCCTCGGCGGACAGGGGAATCAGCCCCAGCATTTT. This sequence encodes CASSLGGQGNQPQHF.